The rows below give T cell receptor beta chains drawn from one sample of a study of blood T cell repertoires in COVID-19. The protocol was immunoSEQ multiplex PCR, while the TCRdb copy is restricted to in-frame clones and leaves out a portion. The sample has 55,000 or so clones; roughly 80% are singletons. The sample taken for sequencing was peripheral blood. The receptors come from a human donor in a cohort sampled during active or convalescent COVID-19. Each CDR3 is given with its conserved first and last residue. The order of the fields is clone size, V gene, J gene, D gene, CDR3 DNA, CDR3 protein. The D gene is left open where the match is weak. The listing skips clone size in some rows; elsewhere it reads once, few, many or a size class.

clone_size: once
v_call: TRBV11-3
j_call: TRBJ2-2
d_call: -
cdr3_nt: TGTGCCAGCAGCTTCGGACTGCCGGGAAGGGAGAGCACCGGGGAGCTGTTTTTT
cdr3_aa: CASSFGLPGRESTGELFF

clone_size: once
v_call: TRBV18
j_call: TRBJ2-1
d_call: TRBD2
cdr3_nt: TGTGCCAGCTCCCCAGGCGGGGGTAACAATGAGCAGTTCTTC
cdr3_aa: CASSPGGGNNEQFF

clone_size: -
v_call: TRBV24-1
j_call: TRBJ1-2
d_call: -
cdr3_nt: TGTGCCACCAGTGATGAGCAGGGCAATGGAGACTATGGCTACACCTTC
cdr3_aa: CATSDEQGNGDYGYTF

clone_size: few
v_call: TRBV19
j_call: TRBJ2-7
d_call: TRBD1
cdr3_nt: TGTGCCAGTAGTCGGGACAGGTCCTCCTACGAGCAGTACTTC
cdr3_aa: CASSRDRSSYEQYF

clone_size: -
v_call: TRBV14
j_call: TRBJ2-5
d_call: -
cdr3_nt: TGTGCCAGCAGCCAAGGGCCCGGGAGCCAAGAGACCCAGTACTTC
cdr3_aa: CASSQGPGSQETQYF

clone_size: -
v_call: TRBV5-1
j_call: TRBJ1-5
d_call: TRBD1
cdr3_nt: TGCGCCAGCAGCATGGGGACAGTTAGCAATCAGCCCCAGCATTTT
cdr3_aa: CASSMGTVSNQPQHF

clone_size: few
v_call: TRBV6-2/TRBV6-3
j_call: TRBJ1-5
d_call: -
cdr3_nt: TGTGCCAGCAGTTACTCCAGACAAAGCAATCAGCCCCAGCATTTT
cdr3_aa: CASSYSRQSNQPQHF

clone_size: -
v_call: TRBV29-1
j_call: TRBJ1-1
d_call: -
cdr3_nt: TGCAGCGTTGCCCCGGGACAAAAAGTGAACACTGAAGCTTTCTTT
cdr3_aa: CSVAPGQKVNTEAFF

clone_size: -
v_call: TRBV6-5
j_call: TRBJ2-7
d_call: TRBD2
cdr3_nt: TGTGCCAGCAGTTACTCGAGTAGCGGGGACTACGAGCAGTACTTC
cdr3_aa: CASSYSSSGDYEQYF

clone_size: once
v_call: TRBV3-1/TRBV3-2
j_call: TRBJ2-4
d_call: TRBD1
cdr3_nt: TGTGCCAGCAGCCAGTCCAGGGGGACAGGGGGACTAGCCAAAAACATTCAGTACTTC
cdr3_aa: CASSQSRGTGGLAKNIQYF

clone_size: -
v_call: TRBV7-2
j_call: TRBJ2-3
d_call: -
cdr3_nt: TGTGCCAGCCGACCTCCTGGACTGTCTCGAGATACGCAGTATTTT
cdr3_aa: CASRPPGLSRDTQYF

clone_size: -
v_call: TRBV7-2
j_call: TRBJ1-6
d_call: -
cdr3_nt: TGTGCCAGCAGCTTGGGGCCAGGCGCTGAGGGAGGTTTACCCCTCCACTTT
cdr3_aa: CASSLGPGAEGGLPLHF

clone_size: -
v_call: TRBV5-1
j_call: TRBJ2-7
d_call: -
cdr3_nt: TGCGCCAGCAATGGAGTGACGGAACCTTACGAGCAGTACTTC
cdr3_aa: CASNGVTEPYEQYF

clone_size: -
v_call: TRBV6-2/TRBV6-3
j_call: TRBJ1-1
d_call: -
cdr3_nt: TGTGCCAGCAGTTACCAATCGACAGTGAACACTGAAGCTTTCTTT
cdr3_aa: CASSYQSTVNTEAFF

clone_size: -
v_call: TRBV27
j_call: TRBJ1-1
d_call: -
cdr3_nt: TGTGCCAGCAGTGAAGACAGAGTCAACACTGAAGCTTTCTTT
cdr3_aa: CASSEDRVNTEAFF

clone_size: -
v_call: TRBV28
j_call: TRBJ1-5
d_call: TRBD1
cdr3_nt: TGTGCCAGCAGGCCGCTAACAGGGGGCGGTCAGCCCCAGCATTTT
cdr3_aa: CASRPLTGGGQPQHF

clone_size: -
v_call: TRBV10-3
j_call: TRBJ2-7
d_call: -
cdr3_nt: TGTGCCATCAGTGTGGGCGGAGGAACCTACGAGCAGTACTTC
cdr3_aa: CAISVGGGTYEQYF

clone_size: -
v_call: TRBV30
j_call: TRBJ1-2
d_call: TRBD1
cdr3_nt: TGTGCCTGCATACCGGGACAGGGGGCTTCTACCTTC
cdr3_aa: CACIPGQGASTF

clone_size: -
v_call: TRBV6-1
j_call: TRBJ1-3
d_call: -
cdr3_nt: TGTGCCAGCAGTGGACAGCAACCCGTCTCTGGAAACACCATATATTTT
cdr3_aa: CASSGQQPVSGNTIYF

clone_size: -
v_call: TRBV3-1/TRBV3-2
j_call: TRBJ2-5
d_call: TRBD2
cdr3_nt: TGTGCCAGCAGCCAAGAGACTAGCGTGGAGACCCAGTACTTC
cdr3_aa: CASSQETSVETQYF

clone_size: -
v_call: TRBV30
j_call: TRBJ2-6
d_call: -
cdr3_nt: TGTGCTGTCGACAGCTCTGGGGCCAACGTCCTGACTTTC
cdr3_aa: CAVDSSGANVLTF

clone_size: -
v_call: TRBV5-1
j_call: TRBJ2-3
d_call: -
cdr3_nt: TGCGCCAGCAGCTTGGACGAGCTTGGTACGCAGTATTTT
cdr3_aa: CASSLDELGTQYF

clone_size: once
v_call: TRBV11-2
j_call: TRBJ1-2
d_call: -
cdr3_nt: TGTGCCAGCAGCTTAGTTGAGACGAGCGGTTATGGCTACACCTTC
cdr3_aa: CASSLVETSGYGYTF

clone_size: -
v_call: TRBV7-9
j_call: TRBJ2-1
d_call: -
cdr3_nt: TGTGCCAGCACCAACCGGGAGTGGAATGAGCAGTTCTTC
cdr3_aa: CASTNREWNEQFF

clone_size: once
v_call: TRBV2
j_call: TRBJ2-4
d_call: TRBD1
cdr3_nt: TGTGCCAGCACCAATGGACAGGGGGGCATTCAGTACTTC
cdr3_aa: CASTNGQGGIQYF

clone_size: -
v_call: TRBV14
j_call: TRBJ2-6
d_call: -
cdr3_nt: TGTGCCAGCAGCCACTTACCTAAGGCAGCTAGTTCTGGGGCCAACGTCCTGACTTTC
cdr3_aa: CASSHLPKAASSGANVLTF

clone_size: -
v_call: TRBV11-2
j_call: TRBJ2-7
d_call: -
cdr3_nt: TGTGCCAGCAGCCCCCCCCGGCCAGGCGAGCAGTACTTC
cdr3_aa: CASSPPRPGEQYF

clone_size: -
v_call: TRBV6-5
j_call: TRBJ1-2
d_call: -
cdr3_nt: TGTGCCAGCAGTTACTCGATTCAGAACCCTTTAATCTACACCTTC
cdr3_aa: CASSYSIQNPLIYTF

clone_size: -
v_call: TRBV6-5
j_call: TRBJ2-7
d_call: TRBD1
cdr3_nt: TGTGCCAGCAGTTACTCTTGGACAGGGGGTATCTACGAGCAGTACTTC
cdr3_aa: CASSYSWTGGIYEQYF

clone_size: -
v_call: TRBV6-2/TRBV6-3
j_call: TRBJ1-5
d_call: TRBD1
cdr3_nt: TGTGCCAGCAGTTACCGTATCGGGACAGTTTATAGCAATCAGCCCCAGCATTTT
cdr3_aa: CASSYRIGTVYSNQPQHF

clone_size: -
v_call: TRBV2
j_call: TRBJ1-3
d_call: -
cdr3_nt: TGTGCCAGCAGTGTCGAACAAAGCTCTGGAAACACCATATATTTT
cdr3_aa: CASSVEQSSGNTIYF

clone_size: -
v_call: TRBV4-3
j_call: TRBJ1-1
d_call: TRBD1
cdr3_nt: TGCGCCAGCCACCGGGACAGGGCGGACACTGAAGCTTTCTTT
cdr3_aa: CASHRDRADTEAFF

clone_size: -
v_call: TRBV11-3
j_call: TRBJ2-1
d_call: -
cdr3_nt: TGTGCCAGCAGCTTAAGGGGAATTGTGAATGAGCAGTTCTTC
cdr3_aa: CASSLRGIVNEQFF

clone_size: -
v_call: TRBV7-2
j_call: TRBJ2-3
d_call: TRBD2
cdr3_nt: TGTGCCAGCAGGCAGACTAGCGGGGGACGCGTGGATACGCAGTATTTT
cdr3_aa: CASRQTSGGRVDTQYF

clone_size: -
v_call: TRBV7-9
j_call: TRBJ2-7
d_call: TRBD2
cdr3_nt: TGTGCCAGCAGCTCCCCGGGGGGGGGCGGTTCCTACGAGCAGTACTTC
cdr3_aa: CASSSPGGGGSYEQYF

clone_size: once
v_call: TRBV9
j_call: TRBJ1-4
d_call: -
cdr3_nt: TGTGCCAGCAGCGTAGATGCTCAGCGGCCGCGGGGGAACGAAAAACTGTTTTTT
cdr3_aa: CASSVDAQRPRGNEKLFF

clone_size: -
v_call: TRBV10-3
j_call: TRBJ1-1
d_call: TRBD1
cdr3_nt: TGTGCCATCAGTGAACGGGACAGCGCGGGCACTGAAGCTTTCTTT
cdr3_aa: CAISERDSAGTEAFF

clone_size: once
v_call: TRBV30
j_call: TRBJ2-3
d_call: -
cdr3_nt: TGTGCCTGGAGTCCGGGGGTCTCAGATACGCAGTATTTT
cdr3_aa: CAWSPGVSDTQYF

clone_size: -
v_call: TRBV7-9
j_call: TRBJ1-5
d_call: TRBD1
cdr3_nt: TGTGCCAGCAGCTTCCAGACAGGGCAGGTCGGTCAGCCCCAGCATTTT
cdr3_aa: CASSFQTGQVGQPQHF

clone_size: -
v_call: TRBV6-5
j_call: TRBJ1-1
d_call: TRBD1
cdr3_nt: TGTGCCAGTACGGGACAGGTGAACACTGAAGCTTTCTTT
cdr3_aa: CASTGQVNTEAFF

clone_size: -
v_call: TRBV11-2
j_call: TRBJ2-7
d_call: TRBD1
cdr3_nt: TGTGCCAGCAGCTTGGGACAGGGGGCATCCTACGAGCAGTACTTC
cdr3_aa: CASSLGQGASYEQYF

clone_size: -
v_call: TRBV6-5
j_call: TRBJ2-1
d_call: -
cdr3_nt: TGTGCCAGCAGATCCCAGGCCCTCAACCTCCTCGAGCAGTTCTTC
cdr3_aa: CASRSQALNLLEQFF

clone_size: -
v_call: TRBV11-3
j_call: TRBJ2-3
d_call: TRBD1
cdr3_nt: TGTGCCAGCAGCCCGGGACAGGTCTGGGGCACAGATACGCAGTATTTT
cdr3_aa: CASSPGQVWGTDTQYF

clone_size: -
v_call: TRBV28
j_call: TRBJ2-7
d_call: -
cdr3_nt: TGTGCCAGCAGTCTCCCACAGGGCCGGGGGGACGAGCAGTACTTC
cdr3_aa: CASSLPQGRGDEQYF

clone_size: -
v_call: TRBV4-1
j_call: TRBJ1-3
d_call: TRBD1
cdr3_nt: TGCGCCAGCAGCCAAGATACGCCGGGACAGGGGAGCTCTGGAAACACCATATATTTT
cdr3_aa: CASSQDTPGQGSSGNTIYF

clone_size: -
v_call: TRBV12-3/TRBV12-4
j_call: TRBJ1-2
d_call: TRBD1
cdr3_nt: TGTGCCAGCAGTCAGGGGGCGCCATACGGCTACACCTTC
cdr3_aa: CASSQGAPYGYTF

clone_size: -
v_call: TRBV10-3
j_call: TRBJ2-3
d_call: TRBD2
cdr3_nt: TGTGCCATTCGGCGGGGGGCAAGCACAGATACGCAGTATTTT
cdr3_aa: CAIRRGASTDTQYF

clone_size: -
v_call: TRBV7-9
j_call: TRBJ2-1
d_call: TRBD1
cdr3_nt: TGTGCCAGCAGCCAATCAGGGGGAAGCTCCTACAATGAGCAGTTCTTC
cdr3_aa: CASSQSGGSSYNEQFF

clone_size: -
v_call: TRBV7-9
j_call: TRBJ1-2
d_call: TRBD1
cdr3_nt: TGTGCCAGCAGCGCTCCGGGACAGGGCTATGGCTACACCTTC
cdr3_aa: CASSAPGQGYGYTF

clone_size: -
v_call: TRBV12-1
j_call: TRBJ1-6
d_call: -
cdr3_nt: TGTGCCAGCAGCTTTGCTGGGACACGAGATAATTCACCCCTCCACTTT
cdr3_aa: CASSFAGTRDNSPLHF

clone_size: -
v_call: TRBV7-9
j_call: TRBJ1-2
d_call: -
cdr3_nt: TGTGCCAGCAGCTTAGCAAGGAGTCAGGGCTACACCTTC
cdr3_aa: CASSLARSQGYTF

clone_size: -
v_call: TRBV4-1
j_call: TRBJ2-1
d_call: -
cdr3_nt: TGCGCCAGCAGCCAAGACCAGGCCAATGAGCAGTTCTTC
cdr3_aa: CASSQDQANEQFF

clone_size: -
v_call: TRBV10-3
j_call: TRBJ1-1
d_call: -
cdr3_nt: TGTGCCATCAAAAGGACGGGGGGGGACACTGAAGCTTTCTTT
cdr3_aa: CAIKRTGGDTEAFF

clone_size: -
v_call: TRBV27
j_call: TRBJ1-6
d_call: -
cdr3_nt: TGTGCCAGCAGTCTGACAGATTATAATTCACCCCTCCACTTT
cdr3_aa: CASSLTDYNSPLHF

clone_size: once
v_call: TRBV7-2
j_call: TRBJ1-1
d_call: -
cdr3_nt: TGTGCCAGCAGCCCTCACACGACAGGTCTAACTGAAGCTTTCTTT
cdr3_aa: CASSPHTTGLTEAFF

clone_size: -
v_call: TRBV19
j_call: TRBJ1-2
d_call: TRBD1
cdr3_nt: TGTGCCAGTAGTGACGGGACAGGGGGATCCTATGGCTACACCTTC
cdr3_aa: CASSDGTGGSYGYTF

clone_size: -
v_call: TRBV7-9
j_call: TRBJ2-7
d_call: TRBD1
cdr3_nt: TGTGCCAGCAGCTCGGACAGGGGGCAGTTCTACGAGCAGTACTTC
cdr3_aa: CASSSDRGQFYEQYF